This T cell receptor (beta chain) was obtained from a study of blood T cell repertoires in COVID-19. Study information: Acute-phase and convalescent COVID-19 samples originated in the United States, Italy and Spain. PBMCs, B-cell-depleted T cells, or T cells provided the cDNA or gDNA that made up the material.

Authors' processing steps: Quantification of nucleated cells was approximated via reference gene primer amplification. The table came from immunoSEQ multiplex PCR; TCRdb's copy has only in-frame clones and leaves some out. V and J calls plus clone size are reproduced from that table; the DNA served to infer D and trimming. The sample has about 150,000 clones, around four fifths seen once. Germline V CDR1 and CDR2: LNHNV, YYDKDF (reference sequence). There are 16 residues in the CDR3. The V end lost 0 bases, the J end lost 2 bases, and 14 bases lay between the germline ends. In its sample, this clone was seen many times.

The genes are TRBV15 and TRBJ2-7, with a weak D call TRBD2 (5 bases). The source is a woman in her 70s who had recovered from COVID-19. The sample taken for sequencing was peripheral blood. The DNA for the CDR3 is TGTGCCACCAGCAGAGATGGCCCTGACGGGACCTACGAGCAGTACTTC. It encodes CATSRDGPDGTYEQYF.